The 29 T cell receptor beta chains below come from one sample, sequenced in a study of Ad26.COV2.S vaccination and SARS-CoV-2 variants. Using immunoSEQ multiplex PCR, the repertoire was profiled, and TCRdb retains in-frame clones only, with some absent. This repertoire shows just over 350,000 clones, approximately 81% found once; its top ten account for around 3.3%. The sample's treatment: around 19 received Ad26.COV2.S at low or high dose, single or two shots; a few received placebo; per-sample allocation not given. Day 63 after the first injection of vaccine or placebo was the sampling time. The sequencing here drew on peripheral blood, taken in a trial of Ad26.COV2.S vaccine versus placebo. The receptors originated from a person aged 18 to 65 who received the Ad26.COV2.S COVID-19 vaccine or a placebo.

This sequence joins TRBV7-9 and TRBJ2-3; D ambiguous. Looked up from germline, CDR1 is SEHNR and CDR2 is FQNEAQ (reference sequence). The CDR3 extends over 15 amino acids. The germline V and J ends were trimmed by 10 bases and 0 bases, with 17 bases remaining between them. The DNA for the CDR3 is TGTGCCACCCGGGTCGCCTCCTCTAGCACAGATACGCAGTATTTT. This sequence encodes CATRVASSSTDTQYF.

The chain carries TRBV4-1 and TRBJ2-5; 8 bases line up with TRBD2. Germline V gene sequence: CDR1 MGHRA, CDR2 YSYEKL. Germline trimming cut 8 bases from V and 5 bases from J; bases unmatched to any gene: 13. CDR3 size: 15 residues. Here the CDR3 DNA reads TGCGCCAGCGGCTACGGGCGGGGGGCCGGGGAGACCCAGTACTTC. Its protein product is CASGYGRGAGETQYF.

J is TRBJ2-2 and V is TRBV9; the D is unclear. Per the germline V gene, CDR1 is SGDLS and CDR2 is YYNGEE. Trimming shortened V by 2 bases and J by 4 bases, and 9 bases separated the two germline ends. The CDR3 is 14 amino acids. Written as DNA, the CDR3 is TGTGCCAGCAGCGTGGCGGCTAGCACCGGGGAGCTGTTTTTT. Residues: CASSVAASTGELFF.

The chain joins TRBV27 to TRBJ2-7; tentatively, D is TRBD2 (6 bases). V was clipped by 1 base and J by 5 bases, with 9 bases between them. The CDR3 runs to 13 residues. Germline CDR1 reads MNHEY; CDR2 reads SMNVEV (reference sequence). For the CDR3, the DNA is TGTGCCAGCAGTTTATGGGCGGGGAACGAGCAGTACTTC. The encoded protein is CASSLWAGNEQYF.

The rearrangement joins TRBV3-1 (or the pseudogene TRBV3-2) to TRBJ1-2; 7 bases map to TRBD1. CDR1 and CDR2 (germline): LGHDT, YNNKEL (reference sequence). The CDR3 covers 14 residues. V lost 4 bases, J lost 3 bases, and 5 bases stayed unmatched. The CDR3 region is CASSPTGNDYGYTF. The CDR3 region has the DNA TGTGCCAGCAGCCCGACAGGGAATGACTATGGCTACACCTTC.

V usage is TRBV6-5 and J usage is TRBJ2-4; tentative D call: TRBD1 (5 bases). The V gene lost 2 bases and the J gene lost 0 bases, with 8 bases spanning the gap. The germline CDR1 and CDR2 sequences are MNHEY and SVGAGI. This CDR3 is built from 15 residues. CDR3 in DNA: TGTGCCAGCAGTTACCAGGGTCTAGCCAAAAACATTCAGTACTTC. The encoded protein is CASSYQGLAKNIQYF.

This chain links TRBV6-5 with TRBJ2-2; tentative D call: TRBD1 (6 bases). This CDR3 is built from 16 residues. Per germline, CDR1 MNHEY and CDR2 SVGAGI. V gave up 0 bases and J gave up 3 bases, with 11 bases separating them. The CDR3 here is CASSYSGRGYTGELFF. The CDR3 nucleotides read TGTGCCAGCAGTTACTCAGGCAGGGGCTACACCGGGGAGCTGTTTTTT.

Written as DNA, the CDR3 is TGTGCCAGCTCACCACCCACCGGGACCTCTCAAAGGGAGCAGTACTTC. Translating it yields CASSPPTGTSQREQYF. This chain joins TRBV18 and TRBJ2-7; D could derive from TRBD1 or TRBD2 (5 bases each). V was shortened by 0 bases and J by 7 bases, with 19 bases between the two germline ends. Germline values: CDR1 KGHSH, CDR2 LQKENI. The CDR3 has 16 amino acids.

This chain joins TRBV24-1 and TRBJ1-5; TRBD1 aligns across 7 bases. The CDR3 consists of 16 residues. Germline V gene sequence: CDR1 KGHDR, CDR2 SFDVKD. V lost 3 bases, J lost 0 bases, and 4 bases stayed unmatched. The CDR3 sequence: CATSDRDSYSNQPQHF. Here the CDR3 DNA reads TGTGCCACCAGTGATCGGGACAGCTATAGCAATCAGCCCCAGCATTTT.

The chain is built from TRBV18 and TRBJ2-5; TRBD2 aligns across 13 bases. This CDR3 contains 18 residues. Per germline, CDR1 KGHSH and CDR2 LQKENI. Trimming cost V 3 bases and J 3 bases; bases outside gene matches: 10. CDR3 nucleotide sequence: TGTGCCAGCTCACCGCTGGGACTAGCGGGGAATACCAAAGAGACCCAGTACTTC. Protein: CASSPLGLAGNTKETQYF.

V and J are TRBV19 and TRBJ1-3; 10 bases are a match to TRBD1. Germline trimming cut 4 bases from V and 0 bases from J; bases unmatched to any gene: 3. Per germline, CDR1 LNHDA and CDR2 SQIVND (reference sequence). There are 16 residues in the CDR3. CDR3 DNA: TGTGCCAGTAGTAACCGGGACAGGGGCTCTGGAAACACCATATATTTT. It is translated as CASSNRDRGSGNTIYF.

J is TRBJ2-7 and V is TRBV13; D is tentatively TRBD1 or TRBD2 (5 bases each). Germline CDR1 reads PRHDT; CDR2 reads FYEKMQ (reference sequence). The V and J ends lost 1 base and 0 bases respectively, with 10 bases between them. CDR3 length equals 15 residues. CDR3 sequence reads: CASSLAEGHSYEQYF. In DNA, the CDR3 is TGTGCCAGCAGCTTAGCTGAGGGGCACTCCTACGAGCAGTACTTC.

This rearrangement joins TRBV4-1 to TRBJ1-1; D is unclear. CDR3 size: 15 residues. V lost 1 base, J lost 4 bases, and 13 bases lay in between. The germline CDR1 and CDR2 sequences are MGHRA and YSYEKL. DNA for the CDR3: TGCGCCAGCAGCCAAGGTCTTTCAGGCGGCACTGAAGCTTTCTTT. It translates to CASSQGLSGGTEAFF.

The chain is built from TRBV18 and TRBJ1-3; TRBD1 agrees at 8 bases. The V gene end was trimmed by 4 bases and the J gene end by 2 bases; junction bases not matched to a gene: 7. The CDR3 length is 16 residues. Per the germline V gene, CDR1 is KGHSH and CDR2 is LQKENI. CDR3 sequence (DNA): TGTGCCAGCTCACAGGGAACAGGGGGAGCTGGAAACACCATATATTTT. Protein product: CASSQGTGGAGNTIYF.

This chain uses TRBV9 with TRBJ2-1; no definite D call. The ends were cut back, 0 bases at V and 4 bases at J, with 8 bases in the middle. CDR1 and CDR2 (germline): SGDLS, YYNGEE. The CDR3 contains 14 residues. The CDR3 loop is CASSVAGYYNEQFF. The CDR3 DNA reads as TGTGCCAGCAGCGTAGCTGGCTATTACAATGAGCAGTTCTTC.

This chain connects TRBV4-3 to TRBJ2-2; D is possibly TRBD1 (5 bases). CDR1 is LGHNA, CDR2 YSLEER, per germline. Trimming pared 0 bases from V and 6 bases from J, leaving 8 bases between. The CDR3 is 14 amino acids. In DNA, the CDR3 is TGCGCCAGCAGCCAAGACAGGGAAGCCGGGGAGCTGTTTTTT. As protein: CASSQDREAGELFF.

This clone was seen just once. Additional DNA sequences in this sample encode the identical CDR3. V is TRBV27 and J is TRBJ2-7; maybe TRBD2 (6 bases). The V end was cut by 3 bases, the J end by 3 bases, with 9 bases between. The germline CDR1 and CDR2 sequences are MNHEY and SMNVEV (reference sequence). The CDR3 extends over 13 amino acids. In DNA, the CDR3 is TGTGCCAGCAGTTTTCGGGGGAGCTACGAGCAGTACTTC. This encodes CASSFRGSYEQYF.

J is TRBJ1-4 and V is TRBV18; D not resolved. Per the germline V gene, CDR1 is KGHSH and CDR2 is LQKENI. V lost 3 bases and J lost 3, with 11 bases in between. The length of the CDR3 is 15 residues. DNA for the CDR3: TGTGCCAGCTCACCCTGGGCCGATTCTAATGAAAAACTGTTTTTT. This codes for CASSPWADSNEKLFF.

This clone occurred once. This chain connects TRBV24-1 to TRBJ1-5; unclear D gene. The V gene's germline CDR1 is KGHDR and CDR2 SFDVKD. This CDR3 is 16 amino acids long. V lost 2 bases and J 5 bases, leaving 15 bases between the germline ends. CDR3 sequence (DNA): TGTGCCACCAGTGATTCCCGCCGGGGTCGAGATCAGCCCCAGCATTTT. This codes for CATSDSRRGRDQPQHF.

This clone has a single count. The chain carries TRBV6-6 and TRBJ1-2; 11 bases agree with TRBD1. Germline trimming cut 7 bases from V and 3 bases from J; bases unmatched to any gene: 7. This CDR3 comprises 15 residues. CDR1 and CDR2 from the germline V gene are MNHNY and SVGAGI (reference sequence). The CDR3, as DNA: TGTGCCAGCACCCCCAGGACAGGGGGCGACTATGGCTACACCTTC. It is translated as CASTPRTGGDYGYTF.

V usage is TRBV12-3 or TRBV12-4 and J usage is TRBJ2-7; D is uncertain. This CDR3 is built from 13 residues. V gave up 5 bases and J gave up 2 bases, with 10 bases separating them. CDR3 sequence reads: CASSTGVAYEQYF. In DNA form, the CDR3 reads TGTGCCAGCAGTACCGGAGTAGCCTACGAGCAGTACTTC.

The rearrangement joins TRBV2 to TRBJ1-5; D may be TRBD1 (6 bases). Per the germline V gene, CDR1 is SNHLY and CDR2 is FYNNEI. Trimming cost V 4 bases and J 2 bases, with 15 bases left between them. This CDR3 has 16 amino acids. CDR3 bases: TGTGCCAGCAGTGCGAGGGGGAGACAGGGCAATCAGCCCCAGCATTTT. Protein sequence: CASSARGRQGNQPQHF.

The genes are TRBV11-2 and TRBJ2-2, with 11 bases aligning to TRBD2. The CDR3 sequence is 16 residues long. Germline V gene sequence: CDR1 SGHAT, CDR2 FQNNGV. V shed 2 bases, J shed 2 bases, and the junction held 1 base outside the gene matches. CDR3 in amino acids: CASSLRLAGNTGELFF. In nucleotides, the CDR3 is TGTGCCAGCAGCTTACGACTAGCGGGAAACACCGGGGAGCTGTTTTTT. The variable domain in full, with the rest retrieved from reference TRBV11-2 and TRBJ2-2, is EAGVAQSPRYKIIEKRQSVAFWCNPISGHATLYWYQQILGQGPKLLIQFQNNGVVDDSQLPKDRFSAERLKGVDSTLKIQPAKLEDSAVYLCASSLRLAGNTGELFFGEGSRLTVL.

This clone has only one observation. The J gene is TRBJ2-2, the V gene TRBV7-8; possible D gene TRBD2, 7 bases. The CDR3 contains 18 residues. The ends were cut back, 5 bases at V and 6 bases at J, with 25 bases in the middle. The V gene's germline CDR1 is SGHVS and CDR2 FQNEAQ. The CDR3 loop is CASSPNRVQRGRAGELFF. The CDR3 coding sequence is TGTGCCAGCAGCCCTAACAGGGTTCAGCGGGGCCGGGCCGGGGAGCTGTTTTTT.

This chain links TRBV6-2 or TRBV6-3 with TRBJ1-1; D is unclear. CDR3 size: 14 residues. Germline CDR1 reads MNHEY; CDR2 reads SVGEGT. Trimming removed 2 bases from V and 1 base from J, with 8 bases in between. The CDR3 here is CASSYTNRNTEAFF. The CDR3 bases are TGTGCCAGCAGTTACACAAACAGGAACACTGAAGCTTTCTTT.

The chain is built from TRBV5-6 and TRBJ1-1, with 8 positions matching TRBD1. The V and J ends lost 0 bases and 2 bases, in that order; junction bases with no gene match: 3. The CDR3 has 15 amino acids. Germline loops: CDR1 SGHDT, CDR2 YYEEEE. CDR3 region: CASSLETGVNTEAFF. In nucleotides, the CDR3 is TGTGCCAGCAGCTTGGAGACAGGGGTCAACACTGAAGCTTTCTTT.

This clone was counted a few times. This rearrangement joins TRBV5-4 to TRBJ2-3, with D tentatively TRBD1 (5 bases). Trimming shortened V by 1 base and J by 7 bases, and 16 bases separated the two germline ends. In germline, CDR1 is SGHNT, CDR2 YYREEE (reference sequence). The CDR3 contains 15 residues. CDR3 in DNA: TGTGCCAGCAGCTTGCCAGGGCCGCTTAGTTATACGCAGTATTTT. This codes for CASSLPGPLSYTQYF.

The chain uses TRBV27 and TRBJ1-3; D ambiguous. Trimming took 2 bases from V and 4 from J, leaving 21 bases between them. This CDR3 has 18 amino acids. CDR1 is MNHEY, CDR2 SMNVEV, per germline (reference sequence). The CDR3 nucleotides read TGTGCCAGCAGTTTAAGCTCCCTGTACGGGCAGCCCGGAAACACCATATATTTT. Translating it yields CASSLSSLYGQPGNTIYF.

This clone came up many times. The chain has TRBV6-2 or TRBV6-3 and TRBJ1-1; the D gene is possibly TRBD1 (5 bases). Germline V lookup: CDR1 MNHEY, CDR2 SVGEGT. The CDR3 is made up of 11 amino acids. V was pared by 2 bases and J by 10 bases, with 8 bases between. The CDR3 spells CASSYGARAFF. The CDR3 region has the DNA TGTGCCAGCAGTTACGGGGCGAGAGCTTTCTTT.